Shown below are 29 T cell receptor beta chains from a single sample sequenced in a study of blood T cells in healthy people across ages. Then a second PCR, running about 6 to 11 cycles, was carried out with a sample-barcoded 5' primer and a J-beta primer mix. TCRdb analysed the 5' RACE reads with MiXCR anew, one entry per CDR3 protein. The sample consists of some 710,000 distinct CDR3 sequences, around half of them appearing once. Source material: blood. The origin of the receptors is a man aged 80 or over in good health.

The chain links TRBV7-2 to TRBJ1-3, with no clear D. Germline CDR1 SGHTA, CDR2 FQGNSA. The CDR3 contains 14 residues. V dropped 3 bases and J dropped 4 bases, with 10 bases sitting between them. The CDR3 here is CASSLSGNGNTIYF. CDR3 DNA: TGTGCCAGCAGCTTGAGTGGGAACGGAAACACCATATATTTT.

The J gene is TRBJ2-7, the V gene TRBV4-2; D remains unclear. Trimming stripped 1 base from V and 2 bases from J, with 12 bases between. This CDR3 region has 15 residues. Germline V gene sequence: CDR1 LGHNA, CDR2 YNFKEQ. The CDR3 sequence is CASSQAPQPTYEQYF. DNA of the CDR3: TGTGCCAGCAGCCAAGCGCCACAGCCAACCTACGAGCAGTACTTC.

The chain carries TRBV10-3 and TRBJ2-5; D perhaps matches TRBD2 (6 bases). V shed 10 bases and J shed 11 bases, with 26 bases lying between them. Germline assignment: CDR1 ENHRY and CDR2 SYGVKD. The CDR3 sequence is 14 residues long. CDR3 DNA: TGTGCCACTGCCCGGGACTTGACATACAATGAGCAGTACTTC. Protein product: CATARDLTYNEQYF.

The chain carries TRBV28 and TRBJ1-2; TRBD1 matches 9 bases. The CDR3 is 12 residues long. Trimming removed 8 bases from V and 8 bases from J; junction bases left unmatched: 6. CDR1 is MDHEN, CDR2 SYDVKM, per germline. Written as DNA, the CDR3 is TGTGCCAGCCAACAGGGGGCAGGGGGCTACACCTTC. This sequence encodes CASQQGAGGYTF.

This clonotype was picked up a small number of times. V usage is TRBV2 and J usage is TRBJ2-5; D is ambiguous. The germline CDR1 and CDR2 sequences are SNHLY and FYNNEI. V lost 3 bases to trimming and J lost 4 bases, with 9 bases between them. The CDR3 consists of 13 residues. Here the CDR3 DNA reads TGTGCCAGCAGTGACGGAGCTGGAGAGACCCAGTACTTC. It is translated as CASSDGAGETQYF.

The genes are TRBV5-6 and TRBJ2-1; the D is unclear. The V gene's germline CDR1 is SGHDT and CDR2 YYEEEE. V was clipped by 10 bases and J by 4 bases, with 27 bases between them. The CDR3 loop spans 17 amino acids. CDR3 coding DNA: TGTGCCGGCCGCTTTTCGGAGAGGTACAATCGTTACAATGAGCAGTTCTTC. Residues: CAGRFSERYNRYNEQFF.

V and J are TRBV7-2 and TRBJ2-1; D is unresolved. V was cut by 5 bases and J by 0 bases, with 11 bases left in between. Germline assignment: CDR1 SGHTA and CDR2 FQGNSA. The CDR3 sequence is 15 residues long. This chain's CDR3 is CASSLQPISYNEQFF. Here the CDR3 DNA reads TGTGCCAGCAGCCTCCAGCCGATCTCCTACAATGAGCAGTTCTTC.

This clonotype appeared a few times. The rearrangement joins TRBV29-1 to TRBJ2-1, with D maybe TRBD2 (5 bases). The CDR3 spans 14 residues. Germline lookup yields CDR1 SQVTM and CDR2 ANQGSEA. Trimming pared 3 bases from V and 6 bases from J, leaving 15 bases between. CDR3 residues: CSVDPAETFNEQFF. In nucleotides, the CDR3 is TGCAGCGTTGATCCAGCGGAAACCTTCAATGAGCAGTTCTTC.

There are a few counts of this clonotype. The CDR3 region is CASSPLAQSSYEQYF. In nucleotides, the CDR3 is TGTGCCAGCAGCCCGTTGGCTCAAAGCTCCTACGAGCAGTACTTC. This chain uses TRBV7-2 with TRBJ2-7; no firm D call. Trimming removed 5 bases from V and 0 bases from J, with 14 bases in between. Germline CDR1 is SGHTA and CDR2 is FQGNSA. The CDR3 is made up of 15 amino acids. The full variable domain, with the rest looked up from reference TRBV7-2 and TRBJ2-7, is GAGVSQSPSNKVTEKGKDVELRCDPISGHTALYWYRQSLGQGLEFLIYFQGNSAPDKSGLPSDRFSAERTGGSVSTLTIQRTQQEDSAVYLCASSPLAQSSYEQYFGPGTRLTVT.

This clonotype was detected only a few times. CDR3 coding DNA: TGCGCCAGCAGCCGGACAGTAAATTCATACGAGCAGTACTTC. It codes for CASSRTVNSYEQYF. The chain recombines TRBV4-3 with TRBJ2-5; D may be TRBD1 (6 bases). The better agreement between TRBJ2-7 and the DNA end casts doubt on the J call. CDR3 length: 14 residues. Germline CDR1 reads LGHNA; CDR2 reads YSLEER.

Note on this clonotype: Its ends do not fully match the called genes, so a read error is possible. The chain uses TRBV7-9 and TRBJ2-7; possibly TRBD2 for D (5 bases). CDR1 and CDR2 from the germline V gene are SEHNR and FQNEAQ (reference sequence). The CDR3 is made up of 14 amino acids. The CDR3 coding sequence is TGTGCCCGCAGCTCAACGGGGAGCTCCTACGAGCAGTACTTC. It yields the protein CARSSTGSSYEQYF.

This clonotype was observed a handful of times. For the CDR3, the DNA is TGCGCCAGCAGCCAAAATACAGGGCTATGGGATGGCTACACCTTC. Protein product: CASSQNTGLWDGYTF. The genes are TRBV4-3 and TRBJ1-2, with D perhaps TRBD1 (6 bases). This CDR3 contains 15 residues. Trimming pared 2 bases from V and 6 bases from J, leaving 16 bases between. Germline V gene lookup returns CDR1 LGHNA and CDR2 YSLEER.

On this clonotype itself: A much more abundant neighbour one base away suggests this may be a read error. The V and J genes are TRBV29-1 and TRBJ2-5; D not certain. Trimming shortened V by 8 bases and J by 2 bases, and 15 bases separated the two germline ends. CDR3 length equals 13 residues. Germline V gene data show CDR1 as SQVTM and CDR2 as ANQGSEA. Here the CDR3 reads CSQTRPLQETQYF. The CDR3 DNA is TGCAGCCAAACCCGACCGCTGCAAGAGACCCAGTACTTC.

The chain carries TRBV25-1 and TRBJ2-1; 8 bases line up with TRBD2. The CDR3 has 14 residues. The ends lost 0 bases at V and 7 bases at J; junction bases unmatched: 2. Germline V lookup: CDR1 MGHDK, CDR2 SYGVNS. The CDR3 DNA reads TGTGCCAGCAGTGAATATCGCGGGAGGAATGAGCAGTTCTTC. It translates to CASSEYRGRNEQFF.

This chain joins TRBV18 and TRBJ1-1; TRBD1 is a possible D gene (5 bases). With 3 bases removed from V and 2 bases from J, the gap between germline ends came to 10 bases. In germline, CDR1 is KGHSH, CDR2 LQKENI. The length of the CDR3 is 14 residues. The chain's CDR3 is CASSPEGVNTEAFF. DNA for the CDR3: TGTGCCAGCTCACCCGAAGGGGTCAACACTGAAGCTTTCTTT.

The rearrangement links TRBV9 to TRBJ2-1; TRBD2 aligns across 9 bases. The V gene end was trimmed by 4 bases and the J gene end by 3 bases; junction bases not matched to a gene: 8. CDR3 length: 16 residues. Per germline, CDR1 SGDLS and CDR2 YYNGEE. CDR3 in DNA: TGTGCCAGCAGCACCCGTAGTAGCGGGGGCTACAATGAGCAGTTCTTC. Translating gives CASSTRSSGGYNEQFF.

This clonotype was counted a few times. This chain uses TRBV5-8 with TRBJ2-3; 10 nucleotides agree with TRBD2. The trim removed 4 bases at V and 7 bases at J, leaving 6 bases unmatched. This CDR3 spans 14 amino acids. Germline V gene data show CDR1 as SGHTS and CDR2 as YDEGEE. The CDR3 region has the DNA TGTGCCAGCAGCCTTAGCGGGAGGAGGAATACGCAGTATTTT. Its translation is CASSLSGRRNTQYF.

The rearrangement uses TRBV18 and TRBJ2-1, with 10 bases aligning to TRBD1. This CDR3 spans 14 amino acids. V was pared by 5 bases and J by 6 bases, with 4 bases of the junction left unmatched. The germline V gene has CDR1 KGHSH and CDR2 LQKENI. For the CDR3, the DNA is TGTGCCAGCTCATCGACAGGGGGCCCCAATGAGCAGTTCTTC. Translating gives CASSSTGGPNEQFF.

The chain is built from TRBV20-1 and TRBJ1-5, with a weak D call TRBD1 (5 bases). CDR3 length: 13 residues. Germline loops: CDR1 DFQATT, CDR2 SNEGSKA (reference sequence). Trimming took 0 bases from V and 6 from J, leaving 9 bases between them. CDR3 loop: CSAREAGSQPQHF. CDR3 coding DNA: TGCAGTGCTAGAGAAGCAGGGAGTCAGCCCCAGCATTTT.

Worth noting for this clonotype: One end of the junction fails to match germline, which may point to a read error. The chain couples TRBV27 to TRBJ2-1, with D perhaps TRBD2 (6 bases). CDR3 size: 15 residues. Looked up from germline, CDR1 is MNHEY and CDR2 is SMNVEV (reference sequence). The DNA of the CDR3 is TGTGCTAGCAGTTTATGGCCCGGGGGTTACAATGAGCAGTTCTTC. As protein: CASSLWPGGYNEQFF.

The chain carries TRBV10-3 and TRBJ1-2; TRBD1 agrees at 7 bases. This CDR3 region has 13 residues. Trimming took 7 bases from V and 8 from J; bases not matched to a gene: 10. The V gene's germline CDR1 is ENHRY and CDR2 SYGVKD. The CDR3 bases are TGTGCCATCACTCTGGACAGGTCAAGGGGCTACACCTTC. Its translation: CAITLDRSRGYTF.

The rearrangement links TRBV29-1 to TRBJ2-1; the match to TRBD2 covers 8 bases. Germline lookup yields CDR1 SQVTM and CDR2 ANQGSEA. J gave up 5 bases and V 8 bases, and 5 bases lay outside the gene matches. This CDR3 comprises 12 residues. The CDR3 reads CSFGTRNNEQFF. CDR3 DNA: TGCAGCTTCGGGACTAGGAACAATGAGCAGTTCTTC.

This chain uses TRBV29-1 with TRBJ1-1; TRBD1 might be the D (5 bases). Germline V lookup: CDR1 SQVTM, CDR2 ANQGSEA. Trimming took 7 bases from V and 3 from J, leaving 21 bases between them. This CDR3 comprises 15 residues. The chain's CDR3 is CSALPASGYDTEAFF. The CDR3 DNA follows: TGCAGCGCTCTCCCGGCGTCAGGGTATGACACTGAAGCTTTCTTT.

The CDR3 DNA sequence: TGTGCCAGCAGTTCATCGCGGGGGGGAGATTACAATGAGCAGTTCTTC. Protein: CASSSSRGGDYNEQFF. The J gene is TRBJ2-1, the V gene TRBV7-2, with 9 bases that match TRBD2. The length of the CDR3 is 16 residues. Germline assignment: CDR1 SGHTA and CDR2 FQGNSA. V was clipped by 6 bases and J by 4 bases; unmatched bases: 10. Variable domain in full (rest from reference TRBV7-2 and TRBJ2-1): GAGVSQSPSNKVTEKGKDVELRCDPISGHTALYWYRQSLGQGLEFLIYFQGNSAPDKSGLPSDRFSAERTGGSVSTLTIQRTQQEDSAVYLCASSSSRGGDYNEQFFGPGTRLTVL.

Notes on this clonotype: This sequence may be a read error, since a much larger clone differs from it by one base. The CDR3 coding sequence is TGTGCCAGCAGTGTGATCGTGGTTGCTGAGCAGTTCTTC. Its translation is CASSVIVVAEQFF. This sequence joins TRBV12-3 or TRBV12-4 and TRBJ2-1; D is ambiguous. The CDR3 is 13 amino acids. The germline V and J ends were trimmed by 5 bases and 9 bases, with 14 bases remaining between them.

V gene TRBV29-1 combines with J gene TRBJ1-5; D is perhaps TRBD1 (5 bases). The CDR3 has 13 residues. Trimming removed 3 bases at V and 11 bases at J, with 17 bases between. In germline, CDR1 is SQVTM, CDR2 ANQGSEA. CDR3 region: CSVDEGGSRAQHF. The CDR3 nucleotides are TGCAGCGTTGACGAAGGAGGCTCCAGGGCCCAGCATTTT. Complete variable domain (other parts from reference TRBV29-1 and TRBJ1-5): SAVISQKPSRDICQRGTSLTIQCQVDSQVTMMFWYRQQPGQSLTLIATANQGSEATYESGFVIDKFPISRPNLTFSTLTVSNMSPEDSSIYLCSVDEGGSRAQHFGDGTRLSIL.

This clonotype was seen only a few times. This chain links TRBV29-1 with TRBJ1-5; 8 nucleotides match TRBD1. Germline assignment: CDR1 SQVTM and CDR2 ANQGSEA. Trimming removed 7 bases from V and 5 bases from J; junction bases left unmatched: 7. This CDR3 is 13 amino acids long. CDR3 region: CSAADREYQPQHF. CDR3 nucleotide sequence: TGCAGCGCCGCGGACAGGGAATATCAGCCCCAGCATTTT. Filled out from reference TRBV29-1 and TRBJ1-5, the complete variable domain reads SAVISQKPSRDICQRGTSLTIQCQVDSQVTMMFWYRQQPGQSLTLIATANQGSEATYESGFVIDKFPISRPNLTFSTLTVSNMSPEDSSIYLCSAADREYQPQHFGDGTRLSIL.

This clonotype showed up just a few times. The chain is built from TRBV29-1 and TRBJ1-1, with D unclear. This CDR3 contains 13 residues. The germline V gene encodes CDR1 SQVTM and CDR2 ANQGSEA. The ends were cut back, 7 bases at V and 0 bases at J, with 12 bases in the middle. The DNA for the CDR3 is TGCAGCGCCCATACTACAGTGAACACTGAAGCTTTCTTT. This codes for CSAHTTVNTEAFF. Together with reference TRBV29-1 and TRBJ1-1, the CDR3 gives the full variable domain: SAVISQKPSRDICQRGTSLTIQCQVDSQVTMMFWYRQQPGQSLTLIATANQGSEATYESGFVIDKFPISRPNLTFSTLTVSNMSPEDSSIYLCSAHTTVNTEAFFGQGTRLTVV.

CDR3 in DNA: TGTGCCAGCAGCGAGGGGGACCCGACCGGGGAGCTGTTTTTT. It yields the protein CASSEGDPTGELFF. The chain uses TRBV9 and TRBJ2-2, with D tentatively TRBD1 (6 bases). Germline lookup yields CDR1 SGDLS and CDR2 YYNGEE. Between the trimmed V and J ends, which lost 3 bases and 5 bases, there was a span of 11 bases. The CDR3 spans 14 residues.